This T cell receptor (beta chain) was documented in a study of T-cell memory formation after mild COVID-19. This clonotype was seen a few times. Its antigen is unidentified. Findings of the study overall: Contracting clones from day 15 to 85 showed balanced CD4/CD8; later expanders favored CD4+. Researchers found some responding clones in pre-infection memory, a sign that cross-reactive memory joined. Clones that contracted clustered mainly in CM and EM if CD4+ and in EMRA if CD8+.

Germline assignment: CDR1 SGHRS and CDR2 YFSETQ. V was cut by 0 bases and J by 2 bases, with 9 bases left in between. The CDR3 spans 14 residues. TCRdb ran MiXCR on the 5' RACE reads and lists one entry per CDR3 protein. The repertoire includes approximately 490,000 distinct CDR3 sequences, roughly 22% of them detected once, and around 12% sits in the top ten. The V and J genes are TRBV5-1 and TRBJ2-7; unclear D gene. The sequencing sample was made of PBMCs or a T cell subset sorted from them (not recorded which). The TCR sequence derives from an adult woman who had mild COVID-19 (a few samples of this study predate the infection). Cell type and time point are not known. The chain's CDR3 is CASSLADGPYEQYF. The CDR3 DNA follows: TGCGCCAGCAGCTTGGCCGACGGACCCTACGAGCAGTACTTC.